A selection of T cell receptor beta chains follows, all from one sample in a study of blood T cell repertoires in COVID-19. This table comes from immunoSEQ multiplex PCR, and its TCRdb copy is limited to in-frame clones, with some not included. The data contain around 190,000 clones, around 86% of them seen just once; the ten biggest clones take up 7.6%. The sample comprised peripheral blood. Receptors originate from a woman in her 70s with COVID-19, enrolled during active disease. Each CDR3 is given with its conserved first and last residue. The order of the fields is clone size, V gene, J gene, D gene, CDR3 DNA, CDR3 protein. D genes are given only for firm matches. Expanded clones get a size class; other rows say once, few or many, or leave the size out.

>-|TRBV7-2|TRBJ2-1|-
TGTGCCAGCAGCTCTAGCGTAGGGAGGGGGAGGAGTGAGCAGTTCTTC
CASSSSVGRGRSEQFF
>-|TRBV24-1|TRBJ2-3|TRBD1
TGTGCCACCAGTGATTATAGGACAGGGGGATCAGATACGCAGTATTTT
CATSDYRTGGSDTQYF
>-|TRBV4-1|TRBJ2-2|-
TGCGCCAGCAGCCCTTCGGGGGGCGCGTTCACCGGGGAGCTGTTTTTT
CASSPSGGAFTGELFF
>-|TRBV7-2|TRBJ1-2|-
TGTGCCAGCAGCTTAGGGGTCGGGGGCTACACCTTC
CASSLGVGGYTF
>-|TRBV7-5|TRBJ1-1|-
TGTGCCAGAAGCCCGGGGGACAGGGGAACGAACACTGAAGCTTTCTTT
CARSPGDRGTNTEAFF
>-|TRBV6-5|TRBJ2-3|TRBD1
TGTGCCAGCAGCCTCGGACAGGGAAATCTAGATACGCAGTATTTT
CASSLGQGNLDTQYF
>-|TRBV28|TRBJ2-3|-
TGTGCCAGCAGTAGCCCACGGGGGGCGGATGGAGATACGCAGTATTTT
CASSSPRGADGDTQYF
>-|TRBV18|TRBJ1-4|-
TGTGCCAGCTCCCCGAATGAAAAACTGTTTTTT
CASSPNEKLFF
>-|TRBV5-1|TRBJ2-1|-
TGCGCCAGCAGCTTGTCCAGCGGGCATGAGCAGTTCTTC
CASSLSSGHEQFF
>-|TRBV10-3|TRBJ1-5|-
TGTGCCATCAGTGATGACAGAGATCAGCCCCAGCATTTT
CAISDDRDQPQHF
>-|TRBV5-4|TRBJ1-2|-
TGTGCCAGCAGCTTGGGGGCGCAGGGAACGCCATCGGTCTATGGCTACACCTTC
CASSLGAQGTPSVYGYTF
>-|TRBV27|TRBJ2-2|-
TGTGCCAGCACCATGACCGGAGGGAGTACCGGGGAGCTGTTTTTT
CASTMTGGSTGELFF
>-|TRBV5-1|TRBJ1-3|TRBD1
TGCGCCAGCAGTTTGGGGACAGTAGGAAACACCATATATTTT
CASSLGTVGNTIYF
>-|TRBV12-3/TRBV12-4|TRBJ1-2|-
TGTGCCAGCAGTTCGCAGAACTATGGCTACACCTTC
CASSSQNYGYTF
>few|TRBV7-8|TRBJ1-2|-
TGTGCCAGCAGCTTAGTAATAATAGGAGAAAATGGCTACACCTTC
CASSLVIIGENGYTF
>-|TRBV11-2|TRBJ2-7|-
TGTGCCAGCAGCTTATTATTACAGGTACCCTACGAGCAGTACTTC
CASSLLLQVPYEQYF
>-|TRBV5-1|TRBJ1-2|-
TGCGCCAGCGGGGCAGGGTCTTCCTATGGCTACACCTTC
CASGAGSSYGYTF
>-|TRBV10-1|TRBJ2-7|TRBD2
TGCGCCAGCAGTGAGTCGGGGACTAGCGGTGTCGAGCAGTACTTC
CASSESGTSGVEQYF
>once|TRBV27|TRBJ1-2|-
TGTGCCAGCAGTCCGGTGGACAGACACTATGGCTACACCTTC
CASSPVDRHYGYTF
>-|TRBV7-2|TRBJ2-1|TRBD1
TGTGCCAGCAGCTTAACGCGCGGGACAGGCCTCTCCTACAATGAGCAGTTCTTC
CASSLTRGTGLSYNEQFF
>-|TRBV7-9|TRBJ2-3|-
TGTGCCAGCAGCTTCTACGTCAGGGGCTCTGGTACGCAGTATTTT
CASSFYVRGSGTQYF
>-|TRBV21-1|TRBJ2-3|-
TGTGCCAGCAGCAAAGCCGCTAGCCCACTGTTCTTCAGCGGGAGCACAGATACGCAGTATTTT
CASSKAASPLFFSGSTDTQYF
>-|TRBV28|TRBJ1-6|-
TGTGCCAGCAGGGGCGGGGGCAGAAAGAATTCACCCCTCCACTTT
CASRGGGRKNSPLHF
>-|TRBV14|TRBJ1-2|-
TGTGCCAGCAGCCACGCTCGCGGGAGCTACACCTTC
CASSHARGSYTF
>-|TRBV10-2|TRBJ2-1|TRBD2
TGCGCCAGCAGCGAAATAGCGGGCCCCGACGCGGGTGAGCAGTTCTTC
CASSEIAGPDAGEQFF
>-|TRBV5-4|TRBJ2-3|-
TGTGCCAGCAGCTTGTACAGGTCAGATACGCAGTATTTT
CASSLYRSDTQYF
>-|TRBV12-3/TRBV12-4|TRBJ2-5|-
TGTGCCAGCAGTTTGCGGTCGGAGACCCAGTACTTC
CASSLRSETQYF
>-|TRBV7-2|TRBJ2-1|-
TGTGCCAGCAGCTTGACACATGAGCAGTTCTTC
CASSLTHEQFF
>-|TRBV7-9|TRBJ2-7|-
TGTGCCAGCAGCTCCTCAAGGGGGACCGGCGAGCAGTACTTC
CASSSSRGTGEQYF
>-|TRBV7-8|TRBJ2-2|TRBD1
TGTGCCAGCAGCCTGGACAGGGAGTTCACCGGGGAGCTGTTTTTT
CASSLDREFTGELFF
>-|TRBV27|TRBJ1-5|-
TGTGCCAGCAGTCCGGAGGGACTCCAGGCCCAGCATTTT
CASSPEGLQAQHF
>-|TRBV6-5|TRBJ1-1|-
TGTGCCAGCAGTCAGTCTCCCCTTGAAGCTTTCTTT
CASSQSPLEAFF
>-|TRBV21-1|TRBJ2-6|-
TGTGCCAGCAGCAAAGATTTCGGGACACTCCACTCTGGGGCCAACGTCCTGACTTTC
CASSKDFGTLHSGANVLTF
>-|TRBV19|TRBJ1-1|-
TGTGCCAGTAGCCCCCTCGGAGCAGGGGAAGCTTTCTTT
CASSPLGAGEAFF
>-|TRBV7-9|TRBJ1-4|-
TGTGCCAGCAGCTCCACAACTAATGAAAAACTGTTTTTT
CASSSTTNEKLFF
>-|TRBV29-1|TRBJ2-5|TRBD2
TGCAGCGTCCGGACTAGCGGGAGAGGGGAGACCCAGTACTTC
CSVRTSGRGETQYF
>-|TRBV9|TRBJ1-1|TRBD1
TGTGCCAGCAGCGCAGGGACAGGGAGGAGGAATAGAGCGAACACTGAAGCTTTCTTT
CASSAGTGRRNRANTEAFF
>-|TRBV6-6|TRBJ2-5|TRBD2
TGTGCCAGCAGTTACTTGACTAGCTGGGAGACCCAGTACTTC
CASSYLTSWETQYF
>-|TRBV9|TRBJ1-1|-
TGTGCCAGCAGCGTCCGGGGATCGAACACTGAAGCTTTCTTT
CASSVRGSNTEAFF
>-|TRBV5-1|TRBJ2-1|TRBD2
TGCGCCAGCAGCTCGGATGTGGGTCTAGCGGGGTACAATGAGCAGTTCTTC
CASSSDVGLAGYNEQFF
>-|TRBV27|TRBJ1-1|TRBD1
TGTGCCAGCAAACACCAGGGGGGCACTGAAGCTTTCTTT
CASKHQGGTEAFF
>-|TRBV15|TRBJ2-2|-
TGTGCCACCTCAAGCTTCGCCACCGGGGAGCTGTTTTTT
CATSSFATGELFF
>-|TRBV11-1|TRBJ2-2|TRBD2
TGTGCCAGCAGTTTTACTAGCGGGAGGGCCACCGGGGAGCTGTTTTTT
CASSFTSGRATGELFF
>-|TRBV24-1|TRBJ2-6|TRBD1
TGTGCCACCAGTGACCTCAAGACAGGGGCTGGGGCCAACGTCCTGACTTTC
CATSDLKTGAGANVLTF
>-|TRBV21-1|TRBJ1-5|-
TGTGCCAGCAGCAAAGGGTTCATGAGGGGGATAGAGCCCCAGCATTTT
CASSKGFMRGIEPQHF
>once|TRBV5-1|TRBJ2-3|TRBD2
TGCGCCAGCCGAGAACTAGCGGGTGGCACAGATACGCAGTATTTT
CASRELAGGTDTQYF
>-|TRBV28|TRBJ2-2|TRBD2
TGTGCCAGCACAAGCGGGGGGATGCGGGAGGACACCGGGGAGCTGTTTTTT
CASTSGGMREDTGELFF
>-|TRBV13|TRBJ2-2|TRBD1
TGTGCCAGCAGCTTTTACGACAGGGGGAGTACCGGGGAGCTGTTTTTT
CASSFYDRGSTGELFF
>few|TRBV2|TRBJ2-3|TRBD2
TGTGCCAGCAGTCCGGGACTAGCGGGCACAGATACGCAGTATTTT
CASSPGLAGTDTQYF
>-|TRBV27|TRBJ1-2|TRBD1
TGTGCCAGCAGTGGACAGGGACGTAGGGCCTACACCTTC
CASSGQGRRAYTF
>-|TRBV15|TRBJ2-7|-
TGTGCCACCGCGTCCGGGAACTCCTACGAGCAGTACTTC
CATASGNSYEQYF
>-|TRBV2|TRBJ1-5|-
TGTGCCAGCAGTCCCTTACAGGGTTCGCAGCCCCAGCATTTT
CASSPLQGSQPQHF
>few|TRBV4-3|TRBJ1-4|-
TGCGCCAGCAGCCAGGAGACAGTAAGGGGTGAAAAACTGTTTTTT
CASSQETVRGEKLFF
>-|TRBV6-1|TRBJ2-1|-
TGTGCCAGCAGTGAAGCAGAACAGGGTAAGAATGAGCAGTTCTTC
CASSEAEQGKNEQFF